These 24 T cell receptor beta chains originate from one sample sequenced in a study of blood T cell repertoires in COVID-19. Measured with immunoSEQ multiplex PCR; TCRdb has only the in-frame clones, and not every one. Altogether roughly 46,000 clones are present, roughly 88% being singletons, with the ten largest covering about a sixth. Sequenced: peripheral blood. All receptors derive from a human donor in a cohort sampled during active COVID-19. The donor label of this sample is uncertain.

CDR3 amino acids: CASSGGQGSSKNIQYF. The CDR3 nucleotides are TGTGCCAGCAGTGGTGGGCAGGGCAGCTCCAAAAACATTCAGTACTTC. The chain is built from TRBV28 and TRBJ2-4; tentative D call: TRBD1 (5 bases). The CDR3 runs to 16 residues. Trimming stripped 5 bases from V and 2 bases from J, with 16 bases between. Germline values: CDR1 MDHEN, CDR2 SYDVKM. Filled out from reference TRBV28 and TRBJ2-4, the complete variable domain reads DVKVTQSSRYLVKRTGEKVFLECVQDMDHENMFWYRQDPGLGLRLIYFSYDVKMKEKGDIPEGYSVSREKKERFSLILESASTNQTSMYLCASSGGQGSSKNIQYFGAGTRLSVL.

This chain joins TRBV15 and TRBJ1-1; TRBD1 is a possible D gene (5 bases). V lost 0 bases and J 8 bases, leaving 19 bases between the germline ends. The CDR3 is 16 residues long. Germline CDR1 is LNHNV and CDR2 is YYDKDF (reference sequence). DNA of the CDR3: TGTGCCACCAGCAGAGATGGGTCCAGGGCCCAGGTAGAAGCTTTCTTT. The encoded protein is CATSRDGSRAQVEAFF.

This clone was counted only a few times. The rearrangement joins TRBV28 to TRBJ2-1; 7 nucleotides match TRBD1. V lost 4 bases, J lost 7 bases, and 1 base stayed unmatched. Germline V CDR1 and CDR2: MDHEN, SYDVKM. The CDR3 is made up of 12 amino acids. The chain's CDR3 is CASSSTGNEQFF. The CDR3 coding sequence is TGTGCCAGCAGTTCGACAGGGAATGAGCAGTTCTTC.

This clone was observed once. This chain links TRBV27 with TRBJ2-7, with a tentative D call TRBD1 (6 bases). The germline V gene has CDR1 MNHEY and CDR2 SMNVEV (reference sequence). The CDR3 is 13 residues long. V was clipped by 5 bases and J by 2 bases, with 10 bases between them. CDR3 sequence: CASSPSGAYEQYF. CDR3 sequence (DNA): TGTGCCAGCAGTCCTTCAGGGGCCTACGAGCAGTACTTC.

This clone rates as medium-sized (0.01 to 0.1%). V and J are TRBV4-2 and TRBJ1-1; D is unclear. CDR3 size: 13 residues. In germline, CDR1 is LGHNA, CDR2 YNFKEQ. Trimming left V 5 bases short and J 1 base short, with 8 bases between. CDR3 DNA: TGTGCCAGCAGCTCTTCAGAGAACACTGAAGCTTTCTTT. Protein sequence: CASSSSENTEAFF.

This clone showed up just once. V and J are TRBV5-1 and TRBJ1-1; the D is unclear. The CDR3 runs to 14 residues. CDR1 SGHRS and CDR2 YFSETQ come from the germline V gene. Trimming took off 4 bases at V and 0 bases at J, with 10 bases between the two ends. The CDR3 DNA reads TGCGCCAGCAGCCCAGACGGGGTGAACACTGAAGCTTTCTTT. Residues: CASSPDGVNTEAFF.

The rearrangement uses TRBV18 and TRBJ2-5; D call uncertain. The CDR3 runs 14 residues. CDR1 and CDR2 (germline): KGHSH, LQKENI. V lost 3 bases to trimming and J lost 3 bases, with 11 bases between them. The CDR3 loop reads CASSPLRSKETQYF. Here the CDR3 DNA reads TGTGCCAGCTCACCGCTCCGGAGCAAAGAGACCCAGTACTTC.

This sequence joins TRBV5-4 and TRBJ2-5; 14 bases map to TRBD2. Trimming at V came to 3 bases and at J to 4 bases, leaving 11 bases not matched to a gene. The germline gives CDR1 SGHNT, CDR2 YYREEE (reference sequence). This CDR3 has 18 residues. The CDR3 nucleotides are TGTGCCAGCAGCTGGAAAACGACTAGCGGGGGGGCAGGAGAGACCCAGTACTTC. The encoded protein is CASSWKTTSGGAGETQYF.

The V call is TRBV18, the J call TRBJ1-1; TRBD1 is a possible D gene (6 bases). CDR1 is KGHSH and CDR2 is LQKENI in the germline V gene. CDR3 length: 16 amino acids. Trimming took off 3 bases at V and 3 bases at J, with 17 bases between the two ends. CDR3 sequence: CASSPLVWTVDTEAFF. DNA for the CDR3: TGTGCCAGCTCACCCCTAGTTTGGACAGTAGACACTGAAGCTTTCTTT.

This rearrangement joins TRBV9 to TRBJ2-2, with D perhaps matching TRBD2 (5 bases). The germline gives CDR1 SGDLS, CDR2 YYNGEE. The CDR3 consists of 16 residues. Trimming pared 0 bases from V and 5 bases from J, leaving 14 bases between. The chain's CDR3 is CASSVGGSVRTGELFF. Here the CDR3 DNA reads TGTGCCAGCAGCGTAGGGGGTAGCGTAAGAACCGGGGAGCTGTTTTTT.

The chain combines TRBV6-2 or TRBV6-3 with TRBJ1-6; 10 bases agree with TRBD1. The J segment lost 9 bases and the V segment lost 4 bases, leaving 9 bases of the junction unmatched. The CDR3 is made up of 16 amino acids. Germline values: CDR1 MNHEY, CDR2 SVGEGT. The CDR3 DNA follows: TGTGCCAGCAGTTTCCTACCGACAGGGGGCGTTTCACCCCTCCACTTT. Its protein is CASSFLPTGGVSPLHF.

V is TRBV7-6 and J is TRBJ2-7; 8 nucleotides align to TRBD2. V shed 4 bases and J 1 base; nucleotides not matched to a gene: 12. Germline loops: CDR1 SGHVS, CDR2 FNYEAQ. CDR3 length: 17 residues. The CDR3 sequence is CASSSGGGGLGSYEQYF. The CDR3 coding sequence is TGTGCCAGCAGCTCCGGAGGGGGGGGACTAGGATCCTACGAGCAGTACTTC.

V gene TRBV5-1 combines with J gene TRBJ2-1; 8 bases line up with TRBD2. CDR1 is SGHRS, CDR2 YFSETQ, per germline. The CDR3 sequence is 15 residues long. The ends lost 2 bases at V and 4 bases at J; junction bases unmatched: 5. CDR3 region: CASSLGGGLYNEQFF. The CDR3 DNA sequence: TGCGCCAGCAGCTTAGGCGGGGGGTTATACAATGAGCAGTTCTTC.

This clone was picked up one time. CDR3 amino acids: CASRPFQGSGNTIYF. CDR3 DNA: TGTGCCAGCAGACCGTTCCAGGGATCTGGAAACACCATATATTTT. The chain combines TRBV6-5 with TRBJ1-3, with D possibly being TRBD1 (5 bases). The CDR3 is made up of 15 amino acids. Germline CDR1 MNHEY, CDR2 SVGAGI. V gave up 6 bases and J gave up 1 base, with 13 bases separating them.

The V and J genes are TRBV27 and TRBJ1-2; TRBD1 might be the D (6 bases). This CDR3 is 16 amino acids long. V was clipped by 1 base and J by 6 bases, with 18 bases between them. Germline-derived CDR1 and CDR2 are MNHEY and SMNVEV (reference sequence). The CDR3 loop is CASSLFRTTGPHGYTF. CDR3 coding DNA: TGTGCCAGCAGTTTATTTCGTACGACAGGACCTCATGGCTACACCTTC.

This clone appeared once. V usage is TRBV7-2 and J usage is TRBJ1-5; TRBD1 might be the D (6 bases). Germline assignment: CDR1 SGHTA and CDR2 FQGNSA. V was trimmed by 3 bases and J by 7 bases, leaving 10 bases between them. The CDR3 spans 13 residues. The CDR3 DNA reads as TGTGCCAGCAGCTTCCTACAGGGCCAGCCCCAGCATTTT. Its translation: CASSFLQGQPQHF.

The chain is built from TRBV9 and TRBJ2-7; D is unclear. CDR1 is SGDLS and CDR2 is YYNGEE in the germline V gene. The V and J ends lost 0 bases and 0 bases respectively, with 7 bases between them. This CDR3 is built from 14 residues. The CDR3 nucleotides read TGTGCCAGCAGCGTAGGGCAGGTCTCCTACGAGCAGTACTTC. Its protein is CASSVGQVSYEQYF.

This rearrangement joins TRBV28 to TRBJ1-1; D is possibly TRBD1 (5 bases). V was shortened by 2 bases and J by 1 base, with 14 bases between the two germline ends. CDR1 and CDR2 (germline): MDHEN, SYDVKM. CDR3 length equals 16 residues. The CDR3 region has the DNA TGTGCCAGCAGTTTAAACCCCGTTAGGGGGAACACTGAAGCTTTCTTT. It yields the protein CASSLNPVRGNTEAFF.

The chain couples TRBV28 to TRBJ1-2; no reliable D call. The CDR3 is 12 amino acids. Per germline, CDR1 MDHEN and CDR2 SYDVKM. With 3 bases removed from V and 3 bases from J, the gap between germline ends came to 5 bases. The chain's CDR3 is CASSFEDYGYTF. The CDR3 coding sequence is TGTGCCAGCAGTTTCGAGGACTATGGCTACACCTTC.

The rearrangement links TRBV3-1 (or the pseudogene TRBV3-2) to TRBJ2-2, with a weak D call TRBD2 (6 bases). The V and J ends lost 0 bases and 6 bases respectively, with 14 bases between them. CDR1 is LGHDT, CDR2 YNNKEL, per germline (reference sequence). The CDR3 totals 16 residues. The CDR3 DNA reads TGTGCCAGCAGCCAAGAACGGGCGCGGGGAGCCGGGGAGCTGTTTTTT. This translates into CASSQERARGAGELFF.

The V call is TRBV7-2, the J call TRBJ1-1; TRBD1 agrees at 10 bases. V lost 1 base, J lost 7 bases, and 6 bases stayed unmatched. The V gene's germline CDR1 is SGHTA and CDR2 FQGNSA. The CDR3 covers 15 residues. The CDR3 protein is CASSLEDRGFVEAFF. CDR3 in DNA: TGTGCCAGCAGCTTAGAGGACAGGGGGTTTGTTGAAGCTTTCTTT.

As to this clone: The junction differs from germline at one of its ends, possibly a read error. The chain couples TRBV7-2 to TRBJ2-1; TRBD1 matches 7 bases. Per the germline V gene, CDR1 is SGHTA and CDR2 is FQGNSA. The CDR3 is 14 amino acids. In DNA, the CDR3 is TGTGCCATCAGCTCATCCGGACAGGCCAATGAGCAGTTCTTC. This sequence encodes CAISSSGQANEQFF.

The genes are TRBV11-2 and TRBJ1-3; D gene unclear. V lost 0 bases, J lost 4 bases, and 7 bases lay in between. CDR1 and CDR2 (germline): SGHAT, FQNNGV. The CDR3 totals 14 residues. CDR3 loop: CASSLDAAGNTIYF. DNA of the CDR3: TGTGCCAGCAGCTTAGACGCGGCGGGAAACACCATATATTTT.

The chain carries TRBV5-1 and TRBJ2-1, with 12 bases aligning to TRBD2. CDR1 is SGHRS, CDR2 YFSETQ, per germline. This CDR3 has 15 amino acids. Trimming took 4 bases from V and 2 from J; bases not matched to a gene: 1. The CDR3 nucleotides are TGCGCCAGCAGCCCTAGCGGGGGGGCCTACAATGAGCAGTTCTTC. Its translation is CASSPSGGAYNEQFF.